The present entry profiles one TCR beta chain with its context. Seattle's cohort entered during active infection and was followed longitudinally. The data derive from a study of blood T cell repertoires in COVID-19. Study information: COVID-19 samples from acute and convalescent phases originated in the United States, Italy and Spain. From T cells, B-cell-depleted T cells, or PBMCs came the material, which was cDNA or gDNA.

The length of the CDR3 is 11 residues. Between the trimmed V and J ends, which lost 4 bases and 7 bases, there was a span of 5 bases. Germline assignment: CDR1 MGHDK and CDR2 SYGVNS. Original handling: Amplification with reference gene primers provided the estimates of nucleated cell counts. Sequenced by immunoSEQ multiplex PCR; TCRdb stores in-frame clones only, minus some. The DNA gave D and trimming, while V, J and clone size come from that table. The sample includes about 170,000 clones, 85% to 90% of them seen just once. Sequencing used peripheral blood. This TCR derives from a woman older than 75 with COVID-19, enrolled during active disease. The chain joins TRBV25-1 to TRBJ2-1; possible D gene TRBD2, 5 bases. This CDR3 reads CASSGGNEQFF. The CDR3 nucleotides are TGTGCCAGCAGTGGAGGGAATGAGCAGTTCTTC.